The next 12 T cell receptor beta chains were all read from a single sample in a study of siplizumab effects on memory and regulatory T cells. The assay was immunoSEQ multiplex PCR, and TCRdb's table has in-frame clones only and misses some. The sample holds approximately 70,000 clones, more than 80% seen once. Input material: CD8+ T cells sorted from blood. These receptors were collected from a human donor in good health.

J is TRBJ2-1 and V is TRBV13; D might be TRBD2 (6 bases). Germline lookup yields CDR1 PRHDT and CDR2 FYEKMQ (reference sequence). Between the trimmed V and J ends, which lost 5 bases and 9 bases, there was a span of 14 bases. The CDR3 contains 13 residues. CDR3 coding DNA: TGTGCCAGCAGCCCGGGACTCCGTGGTGAGCAGTTCTTC. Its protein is CASSPGLRGEQFF.

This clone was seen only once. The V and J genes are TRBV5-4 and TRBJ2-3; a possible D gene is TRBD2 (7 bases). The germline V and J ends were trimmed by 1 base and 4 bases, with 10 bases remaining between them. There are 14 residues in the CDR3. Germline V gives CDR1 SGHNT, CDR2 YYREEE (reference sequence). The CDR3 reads CASSLIGGADTQYF. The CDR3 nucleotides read TGTGCCAGCAGCTTGATAGGGGGGGCAGATACGCAGTATTTT.

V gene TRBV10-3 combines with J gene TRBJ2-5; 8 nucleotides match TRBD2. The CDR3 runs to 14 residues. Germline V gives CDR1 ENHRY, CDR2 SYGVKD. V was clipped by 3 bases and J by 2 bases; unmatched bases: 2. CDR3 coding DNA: TGTGCCATCAGTGATGCTAGCGGGCAAGAGACCCAGTACTTC. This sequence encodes CAISDASGQETQYF.

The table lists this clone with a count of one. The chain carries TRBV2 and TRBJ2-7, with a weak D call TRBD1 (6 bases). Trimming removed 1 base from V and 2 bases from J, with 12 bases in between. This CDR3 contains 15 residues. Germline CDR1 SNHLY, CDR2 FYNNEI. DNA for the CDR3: TGTGCCAGCAGTGAAGAGTTCGGACAGACCTACGAGCAGTACTTC. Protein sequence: CASSEEFGQTYEQYF.

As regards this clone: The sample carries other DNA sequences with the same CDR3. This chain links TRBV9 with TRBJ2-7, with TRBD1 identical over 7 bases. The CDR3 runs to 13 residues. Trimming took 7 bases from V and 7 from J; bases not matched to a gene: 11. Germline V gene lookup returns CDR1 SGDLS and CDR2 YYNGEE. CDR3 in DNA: TGTGCCAGCTCACAGGGGTTGGGTGGGGAGCAGTACTTC. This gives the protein CASSQGLGGEQYF. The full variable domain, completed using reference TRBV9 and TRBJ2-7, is DSGVTQTPKHLITATGQRVTLRCSPRSGDLSVYWYQQSLDQGLQFLIQYYNGEERAKGNILERFSAQQFPDLHSELNLSSLELGDSALYFCASSQGLGGEQYFGPGTRLTVT.

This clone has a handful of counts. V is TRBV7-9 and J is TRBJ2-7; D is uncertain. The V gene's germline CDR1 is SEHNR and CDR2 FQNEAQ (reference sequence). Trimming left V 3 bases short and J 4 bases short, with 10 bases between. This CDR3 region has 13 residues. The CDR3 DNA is TGTGCCAGCAGCTTTGAATTGGCTTACGAGCAGTACTTC. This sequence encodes CASSFELAYEQYF.

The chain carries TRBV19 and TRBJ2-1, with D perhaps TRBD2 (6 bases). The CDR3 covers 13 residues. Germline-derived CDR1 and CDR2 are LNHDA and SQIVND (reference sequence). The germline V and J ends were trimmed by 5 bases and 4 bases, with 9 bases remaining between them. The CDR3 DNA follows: TGTGCCAGTAGTCCCGGGACTTACAATGAGCAGTTCTTC. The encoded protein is CASSPGTYNEQFF. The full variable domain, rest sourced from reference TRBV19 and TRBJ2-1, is DGGITQSPKYLFRKEGQNVTLSCEQNLNHDAMYWYRQDPGQGLRLIYYSQIVNDFQKGDIAEGYSVSREKKESFPLTVTSAQKNPTAFYLCASSPGTYNEQFFGPGTRLTVL.

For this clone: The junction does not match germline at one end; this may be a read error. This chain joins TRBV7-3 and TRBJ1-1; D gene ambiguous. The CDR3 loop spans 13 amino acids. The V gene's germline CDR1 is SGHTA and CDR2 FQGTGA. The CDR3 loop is CASSHSINTGAFF. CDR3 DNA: TGTGCCAGCAGCCACTCCATTAACACTGGAGCTTTCTTT.

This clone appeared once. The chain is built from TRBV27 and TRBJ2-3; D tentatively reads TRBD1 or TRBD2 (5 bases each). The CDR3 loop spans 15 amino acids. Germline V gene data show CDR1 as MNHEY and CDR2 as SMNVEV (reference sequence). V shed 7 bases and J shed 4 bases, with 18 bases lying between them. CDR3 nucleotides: TGTGCCAGCACCCATCTCCCCCGAGGGGCAGATACGCAGTATTTT. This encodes CASTHLPRGADTQYF.

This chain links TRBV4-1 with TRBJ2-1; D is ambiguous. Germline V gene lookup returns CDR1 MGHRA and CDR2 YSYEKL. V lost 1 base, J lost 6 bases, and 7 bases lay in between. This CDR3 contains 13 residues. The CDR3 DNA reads TGCGCCAGCAGCCAAGTTGGTCCCAATGAGCAGTTCTTC. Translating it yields CASSQVGPNEQFF.

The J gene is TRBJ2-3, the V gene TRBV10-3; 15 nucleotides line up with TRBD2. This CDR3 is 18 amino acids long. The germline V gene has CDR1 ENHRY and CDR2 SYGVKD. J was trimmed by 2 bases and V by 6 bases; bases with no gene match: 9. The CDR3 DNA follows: TGTGCCATCAGCCGGGGACTAGCGGGGGGATGGGACACAGATACGCAGTATTTT. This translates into CAISRGLAGGWDTDTQYF.

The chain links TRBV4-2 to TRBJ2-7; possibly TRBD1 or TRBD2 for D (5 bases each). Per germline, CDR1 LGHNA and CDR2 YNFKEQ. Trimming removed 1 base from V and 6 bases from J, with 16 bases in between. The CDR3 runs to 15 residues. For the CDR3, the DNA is TGTGCCAGCAGCCAAGTCCGGGACGCCGAGGGCGAGCAGTACTTC. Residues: CASSQVRDAEGEQYF.